The 30 T cell receptor beta chains given below trace back to one sample, sequenced in a study of control samples from healthy donors and cancer patients. Produced via immunoSEQ multiplex PCR; TCRdb's table is partial and in-frame only. The table includes 80,000 to 100,000 clones, about 80% detected once. The specimen sequenced was blood. The receptors here all came from a woman aged 25 to 39 in good health.

This chain connects TRBV5-4 to TRBJ1-2; 7 nucleotides match TRBD1. The junction had 4 bases not matched to a gene; V was cut back by 9 bases and J by 2 bases. Per germline, CDR1 SGHNT and CDR2 YYREEE (reference sequence). The CDR3 has 12 residues. The CDR3: CAIGDSNYGYTF. CDR3 sequence (DNA): TGTGCCATCGGGGACAGCAACTATGGCTACACCTTC.

The chain employs TRBV4-1 and TRBJ1-4, with unresolved D. Trimming took 3 bases from V and 8 from J, leaving 13 bases between them. This CDR3 contains 14 residues. CDR1 and CDR2 from the germline V gene are MGHRA and YSYEKL. CDR3 nucleotide sequence: TGCGCCAGCAGCCATGGGGAACTTGACGAAAAACTGTTTTTT. Translation gives CASSHGELDEKLFF.

The gene calls are TRBV4-1 and TRBJ1-6; D unclear. Trimming left V 0 bases short and J 10 bases short, with 10 bases between. Germline-derived CDR1 and CDR2 are MGHRA and YSYEKL. The length of the CDR3 is 14 residues. CDR3 coding DNA: TGCGCCAGCAGCCAAGATCGGTCAAGGTCACCCCTCCACTTT. It is translated as CASSQDRSRSPLHF.

The V and J genes are TRBV27 and TRBJ2-7; 7 bases are a match to TRBD1. CDR3 length: 17 amino acids. CDR1 MNHEY and CDR2 SMNVEV come from the germline V gene (reference sequence). With 0 bases clipped from V and 2 bases from J, the junction kept 10 bases outside the gene matches. The CDR3 sequence: CASSLSSTRQGPYEQYF. The CDR3 nucleotides are TGTGCCAGCAGTTTATCTTCCACTCGACAGGGACCCTACGAGCAGTACTTC.

The genes are TRBV19 and TRBJ1-4; 8 bases line up with TRBD1. The CDR3 length is 15 residues. The V segment lost 8 bases and the J segment 0 bases; nucleotides outside the gene matches: 5. CDR1 and CDR2 (germline): LNHDA, SQIVND (reference sequence). CDR3 sequence reads: CASSRGRATNEKLFF. CDR3 in DNA: TGTGCCAGTTCCAGGGGGCGAGCAACTAATGAAAAACTGTTTTTT.

The chain combines TRBV30 with TRBJ2-7, with D tentatively TRBD2 (5 bases). CDR3 length: 12 residues. Germline loops: CDR1 GTSNPN, CDR2 SVGIG (reference sequence). With 4 bases removed from V and 0 bases from J, the gap between germline ends came to 7 bases. CDR3: CAWTGSSYEQYF. DNA of the CDR3: TGTGCCTGGACGGGGAGCTCCTACGAGCAGTACTTC.

This clone was seen more than once but under ten times. This chain uses TRBV11-3 with TRBJ2-3; 7 nucleotides agree with TRBD2. The germline CDR1 and CDR2 sequences are SGHNT and YENEEA. Unmatched junction bases numbered 13, after V lost 5 bases and J lost 8 bases. The CDR3 has 15 residues. For the CDR3, the DNA is TGTGCCAGCAGCCCGACCAGCGGGGCCGCTATTACGCAGTATTTT. Protein sequence: CASSPTSGAAITQYF.

CDR3 DNA sequence: TGTGCCAGCGGTATTGTAAGGACTGAAGCTTTCTTT. It translates to CASGIVRTEAFF. V gene TRBV7-2 combines with J gene TRBJ1-1; no definite D call. The CDR3 is made up of 12 amino acids. Germline V gene data show CDR1 as SGHTA and CDR2 as FQGNSA. Trimming cost V 8 bases and J 5 bases, with 12 bases left between them.

This chain uses TRBV2 with TRBJ1-6, with D hard to call. Germline lookup yields CDR1 SNHLY and CDR2 FYNNEI. V dropped 8 bases and J dropped 10 bases, with 21 bases sitting between them. This CDR3 contains 15 residues. The chain's CDR3 is CASLMEPSGYSPLHF. The CDR3 DNA reads TGTGCCAGCCTGATGGAACCCTCGGGGTACTCACCCCTCCACTTT.

J is TRBJ2-3 and V is TRBV5-1; TRBD1 matches 8 bases. CDR3 length: 17 amino acids. V lost 5 bases to trimming and J lost 0 bases; unmatched junction nucleotides: 11. Germline CDR1 and CDR2: SGHRS and YFSETQ. CDR3 sequence: CASSSGGFGTSTDTQYF. The CDR3 bases are TGCGCCAGCAGTTCAGGGGGCTTTGGGACTAGCACAGATACGCAGTATTTT.

The chain has TRBV24-1 and TRBJ2-7, with TRBD1 identical over 7 bases. The CDR3 loop spans 15 amino acids. Germline-derived CDR1 and CDR2 are KGHDR and SFDVKD. V shed 3 bases and J 0 bases; nucleotides not matched to a gene: 4. The CDR3, as DNA: TGTGCCACCAGTGATGCCCGGACAGGCTCCTACGAGCAGTACTTC. Translating gives CATSDARTGSYEQYF.

The V gene is TRBV3-1 (or the pseudogene TRBV3-2), the J gene TRBJ2-7; D tentatively fits TRBD1 or TRBD2 (5 bases each). The CDR3 runs to 16 residues. Germline V gene sequence: CDR1 LGHDT, CDR2 YNNKEL (reference sequence). Between the trimmed V and J ends, which lost 0 bases and 4 bases, there was a span of 16 bases. The CDR3 region is CASSQDLGTNRYEQYF. The DNA of the CDR3 is TGTGCCAGCAGCCAAGACCTGGGGACGAACCGTTACGAGCAGTACTTC.

The rearrangement joins TRBV4-2 to TRBJ2-1, with TRBD2 identical over 8 bases. Unmatched junction bases numbered 6, after V lost 1 base and J lost 4 bases. This CDR3 region has 16 residues. The germline gives CDR1 LGHNA, CDR2 YNFKEQ. DNA of the CDR3: TGTGCCAGCAGCCAAGCAGTAGCGGGGAGTTACAATGAGCAGTTCTTC. Translated: CASSQAVAGSYNEQFF.

This chain connects TRBV5-1 to TRBJ2-6; 10 bases align to TRBD2. Germline V gene data show CDR1 as SGHRS and CDR2 as YFSETQ. V gave up 0 bases and J gave up 0 bases; unmatched junction bases: 3. There are 18 residues in the CDR3. CDR3 coding DNA: TGCGCCAGCAGCTTGGTCCAGCGGGGGGGCTCTGGGGCCAACGTCCTGACTTTC. It is translated as CASSLVQRGGSGANVLTF.

This clone was observed once. The chain combines TRBV5-6 with TRBJ1-2; 9 nucleotides line up with TRBD1. CDR3 length equals 13 residues. V lost 4 bases and J lost 6; bases outside the gene matches: 4. Germline CDR1 SGHDT, CDR2 YYEEEE. The CDR3 protein is CASSIRQGDGYTF. Written as DNA, the CDR3 is TGTGCCAGCAGCATCCGACAGGGGGATGGCTACACCTTC.

V and J are TRBV11-1 and TRBJ2-7, with 12 bases identical to TRBD1. Germline V lookup: CDR1 SGHAT, CDR2 FQDESV (reference sequence). This CDR3 spans 16 amino acids. The ends lost 1 base at V and 6 bases at J; junction bases unmatched: 7. The CDR3 DNA sequence: TGTGCCAGCAGCTTAGAAGTGTGGGACAGGGGGCGCGAGCAGTACTTC. Translating it yields CASSLEVWDRGREQYF.

The chain links TRBV2 to TRBJ2-3; possibly TRBD2 for D (6 bases). The CDR3 runs to 12 residues. The ends were cut back, 8 bases at V and 4 bases at J, with 10 bases in the middle. Germline assignment: CDR1 SNHLY and CDR2 FYNNEI. CDR3: CASRDFPDTQYF. The CDR3 bases are TGTGCCAGCCGGGACTTTCCAGATACGCAGTATTTT.

The chain uses TRBV29-1 and TRBJ2-7; TRBD2 matches 7 bases. CDR1 and CDR2 from the germline V gene are SQVTM and ANQGSEA. V lost 7 bases, J lost 2 bases, and 8 bases stayed unmatched. The CDR3 consists of 13 residues. CDR3 DNA: TGCAGCGCTCGGGGGGTACGGGCCTACGAGCAGTACTTC. It specifies CSARGVRAYEQYF.

This sequence joins TRBV5-4 and TRBJ1-1, with 8 bases fitting TRBD1. CDR3 length equals 17 residues. The germline V gene has CDR1 SGHNT and CDR2 YYREEE (reference sequence). The V segment lost 3 bases and the J segment 1 base; nucleotides outside the gene matches: 11. Here the CDR3 reads CASSSVRQGRGNTEAFF. The CDR3 DNA is TGTGCCAGCAGCTCGGTCAGACAGGGGAGGGGGAACACTGAAGCTTTCTTT.

CDR3 in amino acids: CASSQERGYGYTF. CDR3 DNA: TGTGCCAGCAGCCAGGAGCGGGGCTATGGCTACACCTTC. The genes are TRBV3-1 (or the pseudogene TRBV3-2) and TRBJ1-2; no firm D call. Trimming pared 3 bases from V and 4 bases from J, leaving 9 bases between. The CDR3 extends over 13 amino acids. Germline assignment: CDR1 LGHDT and CDR2 YNNKEL (reference sequence).

V usage is TRBV18 and J usage is TRBJ1-2, with 8 bases that match TRBD1. This CDR3 contains 17 residues. V was clipped by 5 bases and J by 1 base; unmatched bases: 12. The germline CDR1 and CDR2 sequences are KGHSH and LQKENI. Written as DNA, the CDR3 is TGTGCCAGCTCATACATCCCCACAGGGGGATATAACTATGGCTACACCTTC. Its translation: CASSYIPTGGYNYGYTF. Using reference TRBV18 and TRBJ1-2 for the parts outside the CDR3, the full variable domain is NAGVMQNPRHLVRRRGQEARLRCSPMKGHSHVYWYRQLPEEGLKFMVYLQKENIIDESGMPKERFSAEFPKEGPSILRIQQVVRGDSAAYFCASSYIPTGGYNYGYTFGSGTRLTVV.

The gene calls are TRBV6-6 and TRBJ2-7, with D uncertain. The ends were cut back, 6 bases at V and 4 bases at J, with 13 bases in the middle. The CDR3 is 13 residues long. Germline CDR1 is MNHNY and CDR2 is SVGAGI (reference sequence). The CDR3 region has the DNA TGTGCCAGCAGCCGGTGGATGGGGTACGAGCAGTACTTC. This encodes CASSRWMGYEQYF.

CDR3 coding DNA: TGTGCCAGCAGTCTGAGGCCCAACACTGAAGCTTTCTTT. This translates into CASSLRPNTEAFF. The rearrangement links TRBV6-5 to TRBJ1-1; no reliable D call. The germline CDR1 and CDR2 sequences are MNHEY and SVGAGI. The CDR3 has 13 amino acids. V was cut by 5 bases and J by 2 bases, with 9 bases left in between.

The rearrangement joins TRBV7-3 to TRBJ2-3; TRBD2 matches at 8 bases. CDR3 length: 13 residues. The germline CDR1 and CDR2 sequences are SGHTA and FQGTGA. With 3 bases clipped from V and 8 bases from J, the junction kept 4 bases outside the gene matches. CDR3 amino acids: CASSFRSGGTQYF. CDR3 coding DNA: TGTGCCAGCAGCTTCCGGAGCGGGGGTACGCAGTATTTT.

The CDR3 nucleotides read TGTGCCAGCAGCCCAATGGCGGGACTAGCGGGAAAAGAGACCCAGTACTTC. It yields the protein CASSPMAGLAGKETQYF. This chain connects TRBV5-4 to TRBJ2-5, with TRBD2 matching 13 bases. Germline values: CDR1 SGHNT, CDR2 YYREEE (reference sequence). The ends lost 4 bases at V and 3 bases at J; junction bases unmatched: 9. The CDR3 contains 17 residues.

The chain combines TRBV4-3 with TRBJ2-1; D is unclear. Germline CDR1 LGHNA, CDR2 YSLEER. CDR3 length: 16 residues. Trimming removed 6 bases at V and 0 bases at J, with 15 bases between. This CDR3 reads CASRTSVRSSYNEQFF. CDR3 coding DNA: TGCGCCAGCAGGACCAGCGTCCGGAGCTCCTACAATGAGCAGTTCTTC.

This rearrangement joins TRBV5-1 to TRBJ1-2; 10 bases fit TRBD1. The CDR3 spans 13 residues. Germline values: CDR1 SGHRS, CDR2 YFSETQ. V was pared by 2 bases and J by 7 bases, with 2 bases of the junction left unmatched. The CDR3: CASSFGTGVGYTF. The CDR3, as DNA: TGCGCCAGCAGCTTCGGGACAGGGGTTGGCTACACCTTC.

This chain connects TRBV6-6 to TRBJ1-1; D gene uncertain. The V end lost 2 bases, the J end lost 4 bases, and 8 bases lay between the germline ends. The CDR3 sequence is 13 residues long. Germline V lookup: CDR1 MNHNY, CDR2 SVGAGI (reference sequence). Here the CDR3 DNA reads TGTGCCAGCAGTTACGAAAGGGTCACTGAAGCTTTCTTT. Translated, it gives CASSYERVTEAFF.

This clone was found a few times. The chain links TRBV7-2 to TRBJ1-5; 7 bases are shared with TRBD1. Unmatched junction bases numbered 11, after V lost 5 bases and J lost 1 base. CDR3 length: 17 residues. Germline CDR1 reads SGHTA; CDR2 reads FQGNSA. The CDR3 protein is CASSPGGGGGSNQPQHF. CDR3 DNA sequence: TGTGCCAGCAGCCCAGGGGGAGGGGGCGGAAGCAATCAGCCCCAGCATTTT.

The gene calls are TRBV7-3 and TRBJ2-3, with 9 bases aligning to TRBD1. With 5 bases clipped from V and 6 bases from J, the junction kept 15 bases outside the gene matches. The CDR3 is made up of 17 amino acids. Per germline, CDR1 SGHTA and CDR2 FQGTGA. CDR3 in DNA: TGTGCCAGCAGCCCCACGGCGAGGTTGGACAGGGGTGATACGCAGTATTTT. The encoded protein is CASSPTARLDRGDTQYF.